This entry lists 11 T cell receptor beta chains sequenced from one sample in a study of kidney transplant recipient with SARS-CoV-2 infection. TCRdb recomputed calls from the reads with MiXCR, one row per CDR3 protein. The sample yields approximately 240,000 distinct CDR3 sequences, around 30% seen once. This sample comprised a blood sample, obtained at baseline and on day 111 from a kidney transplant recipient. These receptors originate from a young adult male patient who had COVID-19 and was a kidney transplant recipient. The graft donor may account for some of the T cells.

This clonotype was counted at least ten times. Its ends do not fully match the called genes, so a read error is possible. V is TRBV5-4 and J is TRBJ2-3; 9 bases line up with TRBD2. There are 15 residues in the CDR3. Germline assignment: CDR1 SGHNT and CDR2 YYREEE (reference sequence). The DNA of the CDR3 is TGTGCCAGCAGCGGGGGAGGGACTAGCAGAGATACGCAGTATTTT. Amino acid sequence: CASSGGGTSRDTQYF.

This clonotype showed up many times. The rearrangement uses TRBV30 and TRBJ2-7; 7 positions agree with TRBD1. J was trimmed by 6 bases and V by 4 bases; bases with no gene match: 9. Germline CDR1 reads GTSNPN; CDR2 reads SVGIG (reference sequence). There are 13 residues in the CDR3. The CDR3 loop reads CAWTGQDWGEQYF. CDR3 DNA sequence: TGTGCCTGGACAGGACAGGACTGGGGCGAGCAGTACTTC.

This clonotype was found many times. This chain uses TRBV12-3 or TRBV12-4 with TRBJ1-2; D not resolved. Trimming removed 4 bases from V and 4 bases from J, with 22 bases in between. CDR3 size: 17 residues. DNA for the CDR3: TGTGCCAGCAGTTGGGATTGCAGCTTCCGAAAGACCTATGGCTACACCTTC. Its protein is CASSWDCSFRKTYGYTF.

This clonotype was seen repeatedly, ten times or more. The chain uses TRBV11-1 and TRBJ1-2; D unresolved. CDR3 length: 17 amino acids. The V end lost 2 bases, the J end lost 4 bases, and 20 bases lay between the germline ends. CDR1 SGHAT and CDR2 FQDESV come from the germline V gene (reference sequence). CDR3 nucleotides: TGTGCCAGCAGCTTAATCACTAAGGCTGGAAAGACCTATGGCTACACCTTC. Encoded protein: CASSLITKAGKTYGYTF.

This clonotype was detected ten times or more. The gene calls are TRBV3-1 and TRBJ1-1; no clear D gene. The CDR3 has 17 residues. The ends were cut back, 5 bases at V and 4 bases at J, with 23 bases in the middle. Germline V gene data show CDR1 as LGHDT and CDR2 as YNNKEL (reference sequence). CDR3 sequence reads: CASSKVTPISIRTEAFF. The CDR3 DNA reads TGTGCCAGCAGCAAGGTTACTCCCATTTCAATTCGCACTGAAGCTTTCTTT.

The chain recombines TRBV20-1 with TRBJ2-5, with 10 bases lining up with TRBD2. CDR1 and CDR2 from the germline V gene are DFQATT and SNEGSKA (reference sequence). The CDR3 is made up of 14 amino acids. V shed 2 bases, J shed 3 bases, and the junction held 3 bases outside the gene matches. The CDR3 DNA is TGCAGTGCTAGACGGCTAGCGGGAGAAGAGACCCAGTACTTC. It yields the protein CSARRLAGEETQYF.

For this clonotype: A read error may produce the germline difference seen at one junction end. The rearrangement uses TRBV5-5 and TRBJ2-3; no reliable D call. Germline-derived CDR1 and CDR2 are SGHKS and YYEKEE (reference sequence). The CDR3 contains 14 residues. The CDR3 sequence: CASSLGSFTDAQYF. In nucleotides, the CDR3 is TGTGCCAGCAGCTTGGGCAGCTTCACAGATGCGCAGTATTTT.

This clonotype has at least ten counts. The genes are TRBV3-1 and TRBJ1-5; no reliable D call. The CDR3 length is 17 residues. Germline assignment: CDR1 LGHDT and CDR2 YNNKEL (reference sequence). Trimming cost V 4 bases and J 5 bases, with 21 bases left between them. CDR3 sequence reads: CASSPDVHFWHHQPQHF. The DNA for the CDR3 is TGTGCCAGCAGCCCAGACGTCCATTTTTGGCATCATCAGCCCCAGCATTTT.

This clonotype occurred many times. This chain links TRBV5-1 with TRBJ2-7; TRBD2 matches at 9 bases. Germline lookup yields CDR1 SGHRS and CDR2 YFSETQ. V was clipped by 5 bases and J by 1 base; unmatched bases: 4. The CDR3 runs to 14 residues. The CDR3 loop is CASRPSGGSYEQYF. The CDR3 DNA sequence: TGCGCCAGCAGGCCCAGCGGGGGGTCCTACGAGCAGTACTTC.

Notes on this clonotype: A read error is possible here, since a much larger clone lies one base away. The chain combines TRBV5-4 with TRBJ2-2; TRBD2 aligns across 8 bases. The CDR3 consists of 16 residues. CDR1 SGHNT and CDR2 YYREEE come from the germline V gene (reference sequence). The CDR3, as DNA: TGTGCCAGCAGCGTGAGCGGGAGAGTCGACACCGGGGAGCTGTCTTTT. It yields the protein CASSVSGRVDTGELSF.

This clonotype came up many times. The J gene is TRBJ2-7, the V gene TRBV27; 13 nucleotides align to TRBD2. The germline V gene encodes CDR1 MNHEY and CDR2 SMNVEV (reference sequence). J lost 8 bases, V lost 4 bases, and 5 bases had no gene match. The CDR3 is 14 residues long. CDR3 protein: CASSSGTSGNQQYF. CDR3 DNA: TGTGCCAGCAGTTCCGGGACTAGCGGGAATCAGCAGTACTTC.